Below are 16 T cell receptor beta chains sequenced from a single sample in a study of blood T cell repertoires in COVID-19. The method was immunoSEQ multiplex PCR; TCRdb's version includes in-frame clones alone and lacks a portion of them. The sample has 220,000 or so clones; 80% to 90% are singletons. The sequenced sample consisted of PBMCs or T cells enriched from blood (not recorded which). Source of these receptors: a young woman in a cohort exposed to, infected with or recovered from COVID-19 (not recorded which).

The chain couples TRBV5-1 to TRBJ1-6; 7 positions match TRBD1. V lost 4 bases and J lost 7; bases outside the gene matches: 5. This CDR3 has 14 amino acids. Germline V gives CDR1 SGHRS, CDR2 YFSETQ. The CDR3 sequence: CASSGGQLNSPLHF. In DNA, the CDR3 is TGCGCCAGCAGCGGGGGACAGTTAAATTCACCCCTCCACTTT.

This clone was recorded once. CDR3: CASSMFNFYGYTF. The CDR3, as DNA: TGTGCCAGTAGTATGTTCAACTTCTATGGCTACACCTTC. The genes are TRBV19 and TRBJ1-2; D not resolved. V gave up 3 bases and J gave up 4 bases, with 9 bases separating them. Germline lookup yields CDR1 LNHDA and CDR2 SQIVND (reference sequence). The CDR3 loop spans 13 amino acids.

The CDR3 reads CAISESWTGGDYTF. The CDR3 DNA reads as TGTGCCATCAGTGAGTCCTGGACAGGGGGGGACTACACCTTC. The V and J genes are TRBV10-3 and TRBJ1-2, with 10 bases aligning to TRBD1. The CDR3 contains 14 residues. V lost 0 bases, J lost 10 bases, and 5 bases stayed unmatched. Germline V gene lookup returns CDR1 ENHRY and CDR2 SYGVKD.

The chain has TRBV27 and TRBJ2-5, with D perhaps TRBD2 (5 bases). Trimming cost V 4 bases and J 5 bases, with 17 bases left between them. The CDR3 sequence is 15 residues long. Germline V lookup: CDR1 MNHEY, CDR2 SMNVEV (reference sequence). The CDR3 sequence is CASSSNRPGRETQYF. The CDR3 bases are TGTGCCAGCAGTTCCAATAGGCCGGGAAGGGAGACCCAGTACTTC.

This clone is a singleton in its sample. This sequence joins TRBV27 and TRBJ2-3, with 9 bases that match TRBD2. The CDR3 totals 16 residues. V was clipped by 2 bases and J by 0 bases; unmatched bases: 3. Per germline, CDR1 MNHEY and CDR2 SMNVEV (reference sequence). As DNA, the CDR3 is TGTGCCAGCAGTTTAGCACTAGCGGGTAGCACAGATACGCAGTATTTT. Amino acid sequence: CASSLALAGSTDTQYF.

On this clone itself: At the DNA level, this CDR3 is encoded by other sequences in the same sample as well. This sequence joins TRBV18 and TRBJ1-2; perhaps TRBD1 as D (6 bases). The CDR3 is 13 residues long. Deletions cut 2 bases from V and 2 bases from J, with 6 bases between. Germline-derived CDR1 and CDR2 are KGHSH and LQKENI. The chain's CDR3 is CASSPGGNYGYTF. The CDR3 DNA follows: TGTGCCAGCTCACCAGGGGGCAACTATGGCTACACCTTC. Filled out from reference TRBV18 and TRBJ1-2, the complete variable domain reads NAGVMQNPRHLVRRRGQEARLRCSPMKGHSHVYWYRQLPEEGLKFMVYLQKENIIDESGMPKERFSAEFPKEGPSILRIQQVVRGDSAAYFCASSPGGNYGYTFGSGTRLTVV.

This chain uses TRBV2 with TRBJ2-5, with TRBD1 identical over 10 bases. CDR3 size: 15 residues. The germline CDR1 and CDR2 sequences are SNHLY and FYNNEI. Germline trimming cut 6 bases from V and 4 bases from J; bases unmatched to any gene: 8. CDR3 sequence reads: CASSRTGGRGETQYF. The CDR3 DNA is TGTGCCAGCAGCAGGACAGGGGGAAGAGGAGAGACCCAGTACTTC.

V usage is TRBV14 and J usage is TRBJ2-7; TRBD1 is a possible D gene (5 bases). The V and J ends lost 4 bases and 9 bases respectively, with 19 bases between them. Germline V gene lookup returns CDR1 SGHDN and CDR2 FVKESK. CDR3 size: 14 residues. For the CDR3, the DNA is TGTGCCAGCAGCCGAGTATCGAGATATACAGGGCAGTACTTC. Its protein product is CASSRVSRYTGQYF.

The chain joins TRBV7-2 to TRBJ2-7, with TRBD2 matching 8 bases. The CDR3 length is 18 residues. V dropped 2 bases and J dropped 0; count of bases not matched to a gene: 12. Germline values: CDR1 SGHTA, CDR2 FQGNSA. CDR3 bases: TGTGCCAGCAGCTTAATGGCTAGCGGGCCCTCAAGCTCCTACGAGCAGTACTTC. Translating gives CASSLMASGPSSSYEQYF.

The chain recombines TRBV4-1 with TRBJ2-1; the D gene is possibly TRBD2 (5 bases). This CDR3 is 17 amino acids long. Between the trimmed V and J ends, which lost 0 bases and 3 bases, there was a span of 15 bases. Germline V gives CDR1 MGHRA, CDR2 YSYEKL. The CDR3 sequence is CASSQEPLAGGYNEQFF. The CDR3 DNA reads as TGCGCCAGCAGCCAAGAACCCCTAGCAGGAGGCTACAATGAGCAGTTCTTC.

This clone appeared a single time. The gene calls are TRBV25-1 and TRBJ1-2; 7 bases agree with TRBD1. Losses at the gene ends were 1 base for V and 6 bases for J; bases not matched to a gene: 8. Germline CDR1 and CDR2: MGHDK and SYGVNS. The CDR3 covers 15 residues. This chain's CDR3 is CASSELDRDADGYTF. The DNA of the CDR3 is TGTGCCAGCAGTGAATTAGACAGGGACGCTGATGGCTACACCTTC.

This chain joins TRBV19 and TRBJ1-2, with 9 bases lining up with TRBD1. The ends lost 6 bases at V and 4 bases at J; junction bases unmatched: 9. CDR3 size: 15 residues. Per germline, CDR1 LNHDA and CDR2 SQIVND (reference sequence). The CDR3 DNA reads TGTGCCAGTAGCCCCGGGGGACAGGGACTCTATGGCTACACCTTC. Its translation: CASSPGGQGLYGYTF.

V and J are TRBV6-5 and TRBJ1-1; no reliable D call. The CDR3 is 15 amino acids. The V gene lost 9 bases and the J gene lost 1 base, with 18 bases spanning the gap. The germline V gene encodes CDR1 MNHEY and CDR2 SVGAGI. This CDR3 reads CASPRREEGNTEAFF. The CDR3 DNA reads TGTGCCAGTCCCCGAAGGGAGGAGGGGAACACTGAAGCTTTCTTT.

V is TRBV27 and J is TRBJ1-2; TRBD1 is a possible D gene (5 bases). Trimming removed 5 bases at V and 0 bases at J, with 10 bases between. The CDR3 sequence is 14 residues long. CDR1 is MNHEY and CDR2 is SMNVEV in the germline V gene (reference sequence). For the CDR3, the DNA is TGTGCCAGCAGTATAGACAGCGCTAACTATGGCTACACCTTC. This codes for CASSIDSANYGYTF.

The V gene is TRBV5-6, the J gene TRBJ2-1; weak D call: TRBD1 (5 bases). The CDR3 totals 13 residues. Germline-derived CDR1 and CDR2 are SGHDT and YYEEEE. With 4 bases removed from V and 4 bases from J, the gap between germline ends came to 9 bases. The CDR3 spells CASSNDSYNEQFF. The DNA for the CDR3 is TGTGCCAGCAGCAACGACAGTTACAATGAGCAGTTCTTC.

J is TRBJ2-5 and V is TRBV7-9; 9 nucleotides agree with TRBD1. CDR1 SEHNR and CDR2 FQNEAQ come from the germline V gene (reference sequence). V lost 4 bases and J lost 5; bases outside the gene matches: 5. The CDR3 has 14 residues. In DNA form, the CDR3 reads TGTGCCAGCAGCTCCACGACAGGGGGTGAGACCCAGTACTTC. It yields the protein CASSSTTGGETQYF.